This T cell receptor beta chain was sequenced for a study of blood T cell repertoires in COVID-19. CDR1 and CDR2 (germline): SQVTM, ANQGSEA. Trimming pared 6 bases from V and 1 base from J, leaving 12 bases between. The CDR3 covers 13 residues. TCRdb's copy holds only in-frame clones and misses some; the assay was immunoSEQ multiplex PCR. The sample lists fewer than 200,000 clones; about four fifths were seen once. Sequencing was performed on peripheral blood. J is TRBJ1-1 and V is TRBV29-1, with unresolved D. The receptor comes from an elderly woman with acute or convalescent COVID-19. CDR3 DNA sequence: TGCAGCGTCTCTATCGAGAGGAACACTGAAGCTTTCTTT. Its translation: CSVSIERNTEAFF.